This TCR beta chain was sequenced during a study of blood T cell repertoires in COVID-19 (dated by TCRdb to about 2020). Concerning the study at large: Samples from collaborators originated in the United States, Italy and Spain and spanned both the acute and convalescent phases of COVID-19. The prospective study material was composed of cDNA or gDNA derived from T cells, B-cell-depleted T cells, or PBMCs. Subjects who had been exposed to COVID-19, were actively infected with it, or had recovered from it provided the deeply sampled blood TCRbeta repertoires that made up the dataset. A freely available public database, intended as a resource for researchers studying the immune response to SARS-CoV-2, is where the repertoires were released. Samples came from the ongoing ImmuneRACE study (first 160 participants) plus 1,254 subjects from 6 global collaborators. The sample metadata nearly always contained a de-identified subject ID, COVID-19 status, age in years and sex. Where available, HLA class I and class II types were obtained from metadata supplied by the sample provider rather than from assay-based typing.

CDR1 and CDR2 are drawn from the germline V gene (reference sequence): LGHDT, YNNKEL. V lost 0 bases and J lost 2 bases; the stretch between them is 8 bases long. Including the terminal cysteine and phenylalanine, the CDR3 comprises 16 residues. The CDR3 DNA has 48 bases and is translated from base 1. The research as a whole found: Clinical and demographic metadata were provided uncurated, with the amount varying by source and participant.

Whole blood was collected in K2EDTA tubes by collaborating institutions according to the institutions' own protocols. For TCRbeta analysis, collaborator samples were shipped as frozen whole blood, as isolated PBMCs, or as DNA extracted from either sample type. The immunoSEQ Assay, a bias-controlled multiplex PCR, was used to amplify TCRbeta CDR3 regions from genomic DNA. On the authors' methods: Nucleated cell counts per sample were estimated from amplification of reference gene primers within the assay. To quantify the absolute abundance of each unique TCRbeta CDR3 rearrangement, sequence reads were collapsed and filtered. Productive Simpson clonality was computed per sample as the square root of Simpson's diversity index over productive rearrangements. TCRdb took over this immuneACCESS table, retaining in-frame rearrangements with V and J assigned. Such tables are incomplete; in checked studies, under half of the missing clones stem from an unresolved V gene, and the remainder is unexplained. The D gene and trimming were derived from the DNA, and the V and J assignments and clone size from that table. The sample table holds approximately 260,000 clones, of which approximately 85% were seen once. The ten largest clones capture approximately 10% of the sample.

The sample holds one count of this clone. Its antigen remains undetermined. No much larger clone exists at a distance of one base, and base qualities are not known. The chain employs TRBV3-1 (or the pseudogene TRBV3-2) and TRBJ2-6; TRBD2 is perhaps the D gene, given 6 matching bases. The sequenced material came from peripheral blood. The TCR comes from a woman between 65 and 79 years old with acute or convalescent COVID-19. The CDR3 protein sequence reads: CASSQDRLAGANVLTF. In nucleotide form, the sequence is TGTGCCAGCAGCCAAGATAGACTAGCTGGGGCCAACGTCCTGACTTTC.